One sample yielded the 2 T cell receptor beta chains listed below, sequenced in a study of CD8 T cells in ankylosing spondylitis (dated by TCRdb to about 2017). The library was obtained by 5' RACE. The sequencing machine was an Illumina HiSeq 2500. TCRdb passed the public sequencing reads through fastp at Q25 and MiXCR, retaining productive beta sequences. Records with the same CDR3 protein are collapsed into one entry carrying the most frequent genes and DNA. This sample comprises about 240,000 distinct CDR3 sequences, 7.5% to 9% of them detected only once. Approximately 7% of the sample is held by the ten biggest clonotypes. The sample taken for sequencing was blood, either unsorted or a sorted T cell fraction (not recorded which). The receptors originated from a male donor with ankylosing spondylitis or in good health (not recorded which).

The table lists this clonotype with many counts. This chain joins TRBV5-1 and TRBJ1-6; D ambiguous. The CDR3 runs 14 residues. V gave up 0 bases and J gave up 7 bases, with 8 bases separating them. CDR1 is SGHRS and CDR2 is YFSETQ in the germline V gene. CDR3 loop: CASSLESRNSPLHF. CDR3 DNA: TGCGCCAGCAGCTTGGAGAGTAGGAATTCACCCCTCCACTTT.

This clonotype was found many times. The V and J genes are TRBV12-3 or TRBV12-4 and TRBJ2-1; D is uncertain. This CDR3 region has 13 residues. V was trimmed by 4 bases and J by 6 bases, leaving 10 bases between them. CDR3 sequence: CASSSRSTNEQFF. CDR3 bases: TGTGCCAGCAGTTCCCGTAGTACCAATGAGCAGTTCTTC.